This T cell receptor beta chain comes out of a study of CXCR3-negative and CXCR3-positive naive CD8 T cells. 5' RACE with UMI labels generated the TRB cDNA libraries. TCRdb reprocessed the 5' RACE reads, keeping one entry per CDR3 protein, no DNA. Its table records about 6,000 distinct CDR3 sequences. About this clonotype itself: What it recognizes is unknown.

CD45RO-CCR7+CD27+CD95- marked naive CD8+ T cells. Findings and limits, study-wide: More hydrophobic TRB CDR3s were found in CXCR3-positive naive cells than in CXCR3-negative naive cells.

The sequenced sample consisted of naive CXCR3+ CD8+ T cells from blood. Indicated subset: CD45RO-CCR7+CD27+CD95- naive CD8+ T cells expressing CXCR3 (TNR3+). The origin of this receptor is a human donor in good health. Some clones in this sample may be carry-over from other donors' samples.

CDR3 loop: CASSLRPGIANTGELFF. The genes are TRBV5-4 and TRBJ2-2; TCRdb proposes TRBD1, but this gene call is untestable without DNA. Germline V gene lookup returns CDR1 SGHNT and CDR2 YYREEE (reference sequence). The CDR3 loop spans 17 amino acids. Looking up the rest from reference TRBV5-4 and TRBJ2-2 gives the full variable domain: ETGVTQSPTHLIKTRGQQVTLRCSSQSGHNTVSWYQQALGQGPQFIFQYYREEENGRGNFPPRFSGLQFPNYSSELNVNALELDDSALYLCASSLRPGIANTGELFFGEGSRLTVL.